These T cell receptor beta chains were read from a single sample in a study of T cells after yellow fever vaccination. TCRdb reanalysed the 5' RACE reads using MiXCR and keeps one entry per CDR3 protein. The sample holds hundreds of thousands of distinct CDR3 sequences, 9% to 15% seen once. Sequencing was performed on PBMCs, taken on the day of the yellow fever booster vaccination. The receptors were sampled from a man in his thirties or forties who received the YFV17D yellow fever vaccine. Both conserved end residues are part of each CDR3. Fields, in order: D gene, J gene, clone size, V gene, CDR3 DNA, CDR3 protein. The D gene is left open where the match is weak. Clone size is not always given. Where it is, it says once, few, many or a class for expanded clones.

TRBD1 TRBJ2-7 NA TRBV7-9 TGTGCCAGCAGCGAAAAGGGACAGGGGGCGTACGAGCAGTACTTC CASSEKGQGAYEQYF
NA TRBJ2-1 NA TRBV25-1 TGTGCCAGCAGTGAATTGGGCCCGAGGGAAGAGCAGTTCTTC CASSELGPREEQFF
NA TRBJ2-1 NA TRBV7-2 TGTGCCAGCAGCCCCAAGGCTAGGCCCTCCAGGGAGCAGTTCTTC CASSPKARPSREQFF
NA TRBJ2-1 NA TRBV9 TGTGCCAGCAGTCAGGACCCCGACTACAATGTGCAGTTCTTC CASSQDPDYNVQFF
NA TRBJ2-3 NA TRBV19 TGTGCCAGTAGTATCCAAGGGATGCGCACAGATACGCAGTATTTT CASSIQGMRTDTQYF
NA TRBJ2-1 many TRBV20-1 TGCAGTGCCAGGGACGAGAATGAGCAGTTCTTC CSARDENEQFF
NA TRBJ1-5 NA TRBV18 TGTGCCAGCTCCGGGGCCCAGGGCTATAGCAATCAGCCCCAGCATTTT CASSGAQGYSNQPQHF
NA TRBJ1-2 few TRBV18 TGTGCCAGCTCACCACAGGAAGACTATGGCTACACCTTC CASSPQEDYGYTF
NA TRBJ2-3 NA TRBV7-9 TGTGCCAGCATCCTTGGAGGGGTAGCAAGCGGCACAGATACGCAGTATTTT CASILGGVASGTDTQYF
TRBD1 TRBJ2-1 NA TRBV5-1 TGCGCCAGCAGCCCAGGGGACAGGGTTGTTGGTGAGCAGTTCTTC CASSPGDRVVGEQFF
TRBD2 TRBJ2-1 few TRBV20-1 TGCAGTGCTACGACTAGCGGAAACAATGAGCAGTTCTTC CSATTSGNNEQFF